This T cell receptor beta chain came from a study of blood T cell repertoires in COVID-19. Recovered participants had two consecutive negative NP/OP PCR tests, healthcare professional clearance, or symptom resolution. CDR1 is SGHNT, CDR2 YYREEE, per germline (reference sequence). V lost 4 bases, J lost 4 bases, and 5 bases stayed unmatched. The CDR3 has 14 amino acids. Data came from immunoSEQ multiplex PCR; TCRdb stores just in-frame clones and leaves some out. The sample gives around 150,000 clones, 88% of which show up once; 6.6% is in the top ten. The V call is TRBV5-4, the J call TRBJ1-5; 7 nucleotides match TRBD1. The specimen was PBMCs or T cells enriched from blood (not recorded which). The clonotype was recovered from a woman in her fifties or sixties who had recovered from COVID-19. CDR3 sequence: CASSQDRDNQPQHF. CDR3 nucleotide sequence: TGTGCCAGCAGCCAAGACAGGGATAATCAGCCCCAGCATTTT.